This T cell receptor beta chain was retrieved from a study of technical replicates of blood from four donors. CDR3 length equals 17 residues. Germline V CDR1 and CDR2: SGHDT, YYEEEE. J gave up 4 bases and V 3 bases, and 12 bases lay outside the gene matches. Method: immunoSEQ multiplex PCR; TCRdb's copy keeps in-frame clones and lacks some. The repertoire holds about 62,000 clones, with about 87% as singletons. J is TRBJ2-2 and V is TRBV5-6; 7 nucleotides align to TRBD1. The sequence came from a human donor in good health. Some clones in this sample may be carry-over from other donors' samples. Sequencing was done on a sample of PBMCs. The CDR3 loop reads CASSSTRQGRRTGELFF. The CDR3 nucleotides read TGTGCCAGCAGCTCTACACGACAGGGCCGGCGCACCGGGGAGCTGTTTTTT.